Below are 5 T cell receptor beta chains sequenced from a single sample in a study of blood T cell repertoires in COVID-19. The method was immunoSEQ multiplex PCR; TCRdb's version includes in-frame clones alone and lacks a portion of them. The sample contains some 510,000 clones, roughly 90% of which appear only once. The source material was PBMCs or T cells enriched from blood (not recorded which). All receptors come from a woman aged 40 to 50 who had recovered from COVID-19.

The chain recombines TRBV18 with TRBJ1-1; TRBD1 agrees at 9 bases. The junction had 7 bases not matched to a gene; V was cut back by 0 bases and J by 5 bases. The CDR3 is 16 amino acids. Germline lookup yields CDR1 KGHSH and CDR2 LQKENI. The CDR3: CASSPPGTGRETEAFF. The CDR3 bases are TGTGCCAGCTCACCACCCGGGACAGGGAGGGAGACTGAAGCTTTCTTT. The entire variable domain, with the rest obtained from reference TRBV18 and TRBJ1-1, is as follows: NAGVMQNPRHLVRRRGQEARLRCSPMKGHSHVYWYRQLPEEGLKFMVYLQKENIIDESGMPKERFSAEFPKEGPSILRIQQVVRGDSAAYFCASSPPGTGRETEAFFGQGTRLTVV.

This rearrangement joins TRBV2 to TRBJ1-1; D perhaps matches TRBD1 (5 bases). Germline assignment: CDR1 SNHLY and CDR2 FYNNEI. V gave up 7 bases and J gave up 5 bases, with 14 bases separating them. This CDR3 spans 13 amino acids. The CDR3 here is CASNSGGRTEAFF. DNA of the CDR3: TGTGCCAGCAACAGCGGGGGAAGGACTGAAGCTTTCTTT.

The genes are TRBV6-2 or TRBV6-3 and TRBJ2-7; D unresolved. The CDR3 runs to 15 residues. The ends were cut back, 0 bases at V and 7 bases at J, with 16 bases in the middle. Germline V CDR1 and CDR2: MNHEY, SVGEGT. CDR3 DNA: TGTGCCAGCAGTTACTCGAACTATCATACGATTGAGCAGTACTTC. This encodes CASSYSNYHTIEQYF.

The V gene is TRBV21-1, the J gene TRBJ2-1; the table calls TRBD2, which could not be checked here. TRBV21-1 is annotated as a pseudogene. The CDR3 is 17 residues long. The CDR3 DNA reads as TGTGCCAGCAGCAACAGATCAAGCGGGAGACCCTACAATGAGCAGTTCTTC. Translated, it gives CASSNRSSGRPYNEQFF.

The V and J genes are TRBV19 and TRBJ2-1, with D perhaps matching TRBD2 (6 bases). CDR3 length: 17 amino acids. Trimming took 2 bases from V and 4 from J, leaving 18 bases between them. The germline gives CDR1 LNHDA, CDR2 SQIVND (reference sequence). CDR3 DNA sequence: TGTGCCAGTAGTATATTCTGGGGGGAAGGCTGGTACAATGAGCAGTTCTTC. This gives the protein CASSIFWGEGWYNEQFF.